The source of this T cell receptor (beta chain) is a study of human T cells and chemical hapten exposure (dated by TCRdb to the early 2020s). Concerning the study at large: For sensitization, 2% DPC in acetone was applied to a roughly 2 cm by roughly 2 cm area of upper inner arm skin. Alopecia areata with under or over 50% scalp involvement, alopecia totalis and alopecia universalis were represented in the patient cohort, which was mostly female. This study followed changes in the peripheral blood TCR repertoire in vivo during primary and secondary sensitization of alopecia patients to the hapten diphenylcyclopropenone (DPC). Throughout the approximately 26-week study period, patients were also given weekly therapeutic DPC doses on the scalp. Libraries were pooled for sequencing, and variation in per-sample TCR yields was attributed mainly to small differences in library volumes within the pool. For TCR sequencing, blood came from 25 to 30 alopecia patients at anywhere from one to four time points (pre-sensitization, 2, 6 and 24 weeks). Patient blood was sampled pre-sensitization (week 0) and at 2, 6 and about 24 weeks after DPC sensitization. Patch testing was performed on the upper back with Finn chambers containing 0.01% DPC, and the patch tests were scored after 6 days according to International Contact Dermatitis Research Group standards.

The library was produced with RACE. Sequenced using a NextSeq 500. During library preparation, unique molecular identifiers were attached to individual cDNA molecules so that TCRs could be counted in a quantitative, reproducible way. Both TCR alpha and TCR beta chains were sequenced from each blood RNA sample. Per the authors' processing: Samples had a median of roughly 98,000 TCRs, with a range from roughly 20,000 to 690,600. The Decombinator software suite was used to annotate V, J and CDR3 in the TCR reads. For PS versus PT1 abundance plots, all samples were subsampled to the same number of TCRs (28,000). Expanded TCRs were defined as absent before sensitization and observed at least eight times at the 2-week time point. TCRdb ran its own pipeline on the public reads, namely fastp trimming at Q25 and MiXCR clone calling, and kept in-frame beta chains. Each CDR3 protein gets just one entry, which takes the most common genes and DNA from the rows behind it. The V and J calls and clone size come from TCRdb's table, not from the authors' own analysis. In all, the sample holds 95,000 to 150,000 distinct CDR3 sequences, and approximately 15% of those were seen once. Of the sample, approximately 2.8% falls within the top ten clones.

The CDR3 runs 14 residues from the cysteine to the phenylalanine. The kept DNA is CDR3 alone, 42 bases in frame from the first base. The germline V gene supplies CDR1 KGHSH and CDR2 LQKENI. Between the V and J ends, shortened by 3 bases and 0 bases respectively, the junction contains 7 bases. Comment on this clonotype: Its antigen remains undetermined. No base quality information exists; no much larger clone differs at one position.

General study outcomes and caveats: The number of TCRs above 1 in 1000 frequency did not change with DPC sensitization; there was no evidence of global repertoire structure alterations. Compared with pre-sensitization or healthy control sets, expanded TCRs formed significantly more large CDR3 similarity clusters, which is consistent with antigen-driven responses. A positive correlation was found between the number of PT1 expanded TCRs and patch test score, with significance reached at thresholds 8, 16 and 32 but not 4. Alopecia, a presumed autoimmune disease, was present in all patients, so the immune response of the patients might differ from that of healthy individuals. Repeated subsampling changed both the strength of the expansion versus patch-test correlation and the threshold at which the correlation became significant.

Sample time point, as interpreted from the label and publication: pre-sensitization, week 0. The intended sense of this specimen's treatment or condition label: therapeutic diphenylcyclopropenone sensitization with weekly scalp DPC. At each patch-test visit, blood was drawn before the patch test was applied. Patients were considered eligible if aged 18 to 70, diagnosed with alopecia and deemed suitable for DPC therapy, and patients were excluded if pregnant. Total RNA was extracted from unfractionated whole blood collected in Tempus Blood RNA tubes. This receptor was obtained from a woman between 18 and 29 years old with alopecia areata. Some clones in this sample may be carry-over from other donors' samples. The sample in question was whole blood, obtained in connection with sensitization to the hapten diphenylcyclopropenone (DPC). The chain joins TRBV18 to TRBJ2-3; the D gene cannot be resolved reliably. The DNA is as follows: TGTGCCAGCTCACCTAGCCGGAGCACAGATACGCAGTATTTT. Its translation reads: CASSPSRSTDTQYF.